Below, 12 T cell receptor beta chains from the same sample are listed, as sequenced in a study of blood T cell repertoires in COVID-19. The repertoire was sequenced with immunoSEQ multiplex PCR; TCRdb's copy has only in-frame clones and lacks some. The sample lists about 130,000 clones, under 85% seen once, with around 9.8% in the top ten. The sequencing sample was made of peripheral blood. These receptors all come from a man aged 35 to 55 with active or convalescent COVID-19.

The chain uses TRBV3-1 (or the pseudogene TRBV3-2) and TRBJ1-4; 7 nucleotides line up with TRBD1. This CDR3 has 15 residues. Losses at the gene ends were 4 bases for V and 5 bases for J; bases not matched to a gene: 7. Germline V lookup: CDR1 LGHDT, CDR2 YNNKEL (reference sequence). The CDR3 region is CASSPPGTVNEKLFF. The CDR3 DNA is TGTGCCAGCAGCCCCCCCGGGACAGTCAATGAAAAACTGTTTTTT.

The chain uses TRBV7-8 and TRBJ1-1; 8 bases fit TRBD1. The V and J ends lost 5 bases and 0 bases, in that order; junction bases with no gene match: 5. The germline CDR1 and CDR2 sequences are SGHVS and FQNEAQ. The CDR3 spans 15 residues. The CDR3 DNA follows: TGTGCCAGCAGCACCAGACAGGGGATGAACACTGAAGCTTTCTTT. Translating gives CASSTRQGMNTEAFF.

This chain's CDR3 is CASSQGPAGHNEQFF. The CDR3 nucleotides read TGCGCCAGCAGCCAGGGCCCAGCAGGTCACAATGAGCAGTTCTTC. The genes are TRBV4-3 and TRBJ2-1; D call uncertain. The CDR3 has 15 residues. V dropped 3 bases and J dropped 5 bases, with 14 bases sitting between them. The germline CDR1 and CDR2 sequences are LGHNA and YSLEER.

This clone occurred a few times. The rearrangement joins TRBV7-2 to TRBJ1-6; 7 bases agree with TRBD1. This CDR3 comprises 18 residues. Germline V gene sequence: CDR1 SGHTA, CDR2 FQGNSA. With 2 bases clipped from V and 11 bases from J, the junction kept 18 bases outside the gene matches. The CDR3 bases are TGTGCCAGCAGCTTAAATCCCCCCCTGACAGGGAACTCACCACCCCTCCACTTT. Translated: CASSLNPPLTGNSPPLHF.

The V gene is TRBV5-8, the J gene TRBJ2-5; no reliable D call. Germline V lookup: CDR1 SGHTS, CDR2 YDEGEE. V was cut by 1 base and J by 5 bases, with 3 bases left in between. The CDR3 has 11 residues. The CDR3 DNA is TGTGCCAGCAGCTTGCGGGAGACCCAGTACTTC. Translated: CASSLRETQYF.

CDR3 in amino acids: CASSLGGAGELFF. The CDR3 DNA reads TGTGCCAGCAGCTTAGGGGGAGCCGGGGAGCTGTTTTTT. The genes are TRBV11-1 and TRBJ2-2, with D tentatively TRBD2 (5 bases). Germline assignment: CDR1 SGHAT and CDR2 FQDESV (reference sequence). V was trimmed by 1 base and J by 6 bases, leaving 6 bases between them. There are 13 residues in the CDR3.

The J gene is TRBJ2-3, the V gene TRBV7-2, with 9 nucleotides matching TRBD1. Germline-derived CDR1 and CDR2 are SGHTA and FQGNSA. J was trimmed by 4 bases and V by 7 bases; bases with no gene match: 6. The CDR3 runs to 14 residues. The CDR3, as DNA: TGTGCCAGCATCCGGGACAGGGCGGCAGATACGCAGTATTTT. Amino acid sequence: CASIRDRAADTQYF.

Only one count was recorded for this clone. Other DNA variants within this sample encode the same CDR3. The V and J genes are TRBV6-5 and TRBJ2-7; 12 nucleotides match TRBD1. CDR1 is MNHEY, CDR2 SVGAGI, per germline. V was clipped by 6 bases and J by 4 bases; unmatched bases: 1. This CDR3 has 13 residues. The CDR3 region is CASRGQGAYEQYF. The CDR3 bases are TGTGCCAGCAGGGGACAGGGGGCTTACGAGCAGTACTTC.

This chain uses TRBV5-1 with TRBJ1-2; perhaps TRBD1 as D (5 bases). The ends were cut back, 2 bases at V and 5 bases at J, with 13 bases in the middle. CDR1 is SGHRS, CDR2 YFSETQ, per germline. The CDR3 runs 14 residues. CDR3 in DNA: TGCGCCAGCAGCTTCGGGGGACCAGGATATGGCTACACCTTC. This encodes CASSFGGPGYGYTF.

The rearrangement joins TRBV11-2 to TRBJ2-3, with 8 bases aligning to TRBD1. J lost 0 bases, V lost 1 base, and 3 bases had no gene match. The CDR3 has 16 residues. Germline-derived CDR1 and CDR2 are SGHAT and FQNNGV. The CDR3 DNA follows: TGTGCCAGCAGCTTAGTGACAGGGGCTAGCACAGATACGCAGTATTTT. Its translation: CASSLVTGASTDTQYF.

In the case of this clone: Within the sample, other DNA sequences also encode this same CDR3. The J gene is TRBJ1-2, the V gene TRBV7-2; tentatively, D is TRBD1 (6 bases). Germline V gene data show CDR1 as SGHTA and CDR2 as FQGNSA. V dropped 1 base and J dropped 7 bases, with 13 bases sitting between them. This CDR3 contains 14 residues. The CDR3 protein is CASSLGQGLGGYTF. The DNA of the CDR3 is TGTGCCAGCAGCTTAGGGCAGGGGCTCGGTGGCTACACCTTC.

The genes are TRBV25-1 and TRBJ2-3; 7 nucleotides agree with TRBD1. The CDR3 has 15 amino acids. Germline V gene lookup returns CDR1 MGHDK and CDR2 SYGVNS. V trimming: 8 bases; J trimming: 1 base; junction bases outside the gene matches: 9. The CDR3 coding sequence is TGTGCCAGCGGGCGAACAGGGGACCGCACAGATACGCAGTATTTT. Residues: CASGRTGDRTDTQYF. Combining the CDR3 with reference TRBV25-1 and TRBJ2-3 gives the whole variable domain EADIYQTPRYLVIGTGKKITLECSQTMGHDKMYWYQQDPGMELHLIHYSYGVNSTEKGDLSSESTVSRIRTEHFPLTLESARPSHTSQYLCASGRTGDRTDTQYFGPGTRLTVL.